This T cell receptor (beta chain) was documented in a study of lymphopenia after photon versus proton radiotherapy. General study results and limits: Post-nadir diversity loss with photons came from oligoclonal expansion, particularly CD8+ Temra cells.

Only in-frame clones appear in the TCRdb table, and some are missing; sequencing was by immunoSEQ multiplex PCR. The sample includes under 30,000 clones, approximately 80% of them seen just once. On this clone itself: Its specificity is unknown.

This CDR3 is built from 15 residues. CDR1 is SGHDT and CDR2 is YYEEEE in the germline V gene. V was shortened by 2 bases and J by 6 bases, with 12 bases between the two germline ends. The sequencing here drew on peripheral blood, taken from a patient treated with photon-based radiotherapy. The receptor was isolated from a man between 40 and 49 years old with gastric cancer. This sequence joins TRBV5-6 and TRBJ1-6, with D possibly TRBD1 on 5 matching bases. CDR3 in amino acids: CASSFGPRGNSPLHF. CDR3 in DNA: TGTGCCAGCAGCTTTGGGCCGAGGGGTAATTCACCCCTCCACTTT. The full variable domain, with the rest looked up from reference TRBV5-6 and TRBJ1-6, is DAGVTQSPTHLIKTRGQQVTLRCSPKSGHDTVSWYQQALGQGPQFIFQYYEEEERQRGNFPDRFSGHQFPNYSSELNVNALLLGDSALYLCASSFGPRGNSPLHFGNGTRLTVT.